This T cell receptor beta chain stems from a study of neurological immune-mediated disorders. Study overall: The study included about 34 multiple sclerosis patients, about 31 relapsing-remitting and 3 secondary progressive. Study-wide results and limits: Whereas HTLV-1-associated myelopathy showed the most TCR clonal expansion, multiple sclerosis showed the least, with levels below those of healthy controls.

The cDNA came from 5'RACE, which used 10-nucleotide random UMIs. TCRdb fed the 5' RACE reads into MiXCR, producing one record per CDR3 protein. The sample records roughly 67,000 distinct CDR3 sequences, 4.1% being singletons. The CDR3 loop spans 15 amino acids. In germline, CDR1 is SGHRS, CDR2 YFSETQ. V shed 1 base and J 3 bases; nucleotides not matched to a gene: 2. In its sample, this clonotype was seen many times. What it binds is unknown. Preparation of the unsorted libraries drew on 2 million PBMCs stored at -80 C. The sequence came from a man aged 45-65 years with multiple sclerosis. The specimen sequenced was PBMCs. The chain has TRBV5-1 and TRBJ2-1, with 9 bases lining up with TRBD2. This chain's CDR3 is CASSLQTSGYNEQFF. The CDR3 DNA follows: TGCGCCAGCAGCTTGCAGACTAGCGGCTACAATGAGCAGTTCTTC.